This is a list of T cell receptor beta chains from one sample in a study of CD8 T cells in Susac syndrome. TCRdb used MiXCR to reprocess the immunoSEQ multiplex PCR reads, holding one entry per CDR3 protein. Among some 200,000 distinct CDR3 sequences listed, about 91% were seen once. Sequencing used CD4+ T cells from PBMCs. These receptors originate from a human donor with Susac syndrome. Each CDR3 is given with its conserved first and last residue. D genes are given only for firm matches. Expanded clones get a size class; other rows say once, few or many, or leave the size out.

.	15	TRBV29-1	.	TRBJ2-6	TGCAGCGTTGGCCAGCCCTTCTCTGGGGCCAACGTCCTGACTTTC	CSVGQPFSGANVLTF
TRBD1	15	TRBV12-3/TRBV12-4	.	TRBJ1-1	TGTGCCAGCAGGGGACAGGTTTCCTTGGACACTGAAGCTTTCTTT	CASRGQVSLDTEAFF
TRBD1	16	TRBV19	once	TRBJ1-4	TGTGCCAGTAGTCCATCAATGGACAGGATAAATGAAAAACTGTTTTTT	CASSPSMDRINEKLFF
TRBD2	14	TRBV5-4	once	TRBJ2-5	TGTGCCAGCAGCGGGCGGGGGAGTAAAGAGACCCAGTACTTC	CASSGRGSKETQYF
.	13	TRBV2	.	TRBJ2-7	TGTGCCAGCCGGCGGGTCGCGACCTACGAGCAGTACTTC	CASRRVATYEQYF
TRBD1	15	TRBV19	.	TRBJ1-3	TGTGCCAGTAGCGCGACAGGGGGCTCTGGAAACACCATATATTTT	CASSATGGSGNTIYF
.	12	TRBV29-1	.	TRBJ2-1	TGCAGCGTAGCAAATGACAGGTCCGGACAGTTCTTC	CSVANDRSGQFF
.	13	TRBV18	.	TRBJ1-5	TGTGCCAGCTCACCGGGGGCTGGACAGCCCCAGCATTTT	CASSPGAGQPQHF
.	15	TRBV28	.	TRBJ2-4	TGTGCCAGCAGTTCCGGGGGGCAATCCAAAAACATTCAGTACTTC	CASSSGGQSKNIQYF
TRBD2	14	TRBV7-9	.	TRBJ2-7	TGTGCCAGCAGCTTTAGCGGGGGGGCCTACGAGCAGTACTTC	CASSFSGGAYEQYF
.	14	TRBV2	.	TRBJ1-5	TGTGCCAGCAGTGTTTCCCCAGGCAATCAGCCCCAGCATTTT	CASSVSPGNQPQHF
.	15	TRBV24-1	.	TRBJ2-1	TGTGCCACCACCTGCCCGCACCGGGCAAACAATGAGCAGTTCTTC	CATTCPHRANNEQFF
.	15	TRBV4-1	.	TRBJ2-1	TGCGCCAGCAGCCATGCGGCAGGGTACTACAATGAGCAGTTCTTC	CASSHAAGYYNEQFF
TRBD2	17	TRBV6-1	once	TRBJ2-3	TGTGCCAGCACCCCTCATCTAGCGGGGGGCACCACAGATACGCAGTATTTT	CASTPHLAGGTTDTQYF
TRBD2	14	TRBV11-2	few	TRBJ2-7	TGTGCCAGCAGCCCCGGGACTAGTGTGGGCGAGCAGTACTTC	CASSPGTSVGEQYF
TRBD2	15	TRBV5-1	.	TRBJ2-5	TGCGCCAGCAGCTTTTTAGCGGGAGAAAGGGAGACCCAGTACTTC	CASSFLAGERETQYF
TRBD2	16	TRBV7-9	.	TRBJ2-3	TGTGCCAGCAGCTTCGATCTAGCGGGGAACGCAAATACGCAGTATTTT	CASSFDLAGNANTQYF